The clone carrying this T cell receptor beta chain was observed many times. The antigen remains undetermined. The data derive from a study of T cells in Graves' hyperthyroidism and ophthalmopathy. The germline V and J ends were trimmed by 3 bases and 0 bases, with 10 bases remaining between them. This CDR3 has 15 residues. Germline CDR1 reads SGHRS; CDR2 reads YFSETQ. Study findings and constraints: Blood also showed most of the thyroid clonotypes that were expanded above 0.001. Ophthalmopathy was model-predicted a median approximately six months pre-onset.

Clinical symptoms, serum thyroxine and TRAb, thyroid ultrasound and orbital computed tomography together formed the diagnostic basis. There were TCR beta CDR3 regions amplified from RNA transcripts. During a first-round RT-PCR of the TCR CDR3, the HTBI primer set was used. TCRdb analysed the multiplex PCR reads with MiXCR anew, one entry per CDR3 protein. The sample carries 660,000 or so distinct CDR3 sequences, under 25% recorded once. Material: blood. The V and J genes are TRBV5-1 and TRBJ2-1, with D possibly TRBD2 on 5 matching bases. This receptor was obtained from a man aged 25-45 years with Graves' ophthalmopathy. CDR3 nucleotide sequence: TGCGCCAGCAGCTGGACTCCTAGCTCCTACAATGAGCAGTTCTTC. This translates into CASSWTPSSYNEQFF.